What follows are 11 T cell receptor beta chains derived from one specimen sequenced in a study of shared clonotypes between healthy human individuals. The protocol was immunoSEQ multiplex PCR, while the TCRdb copy is restricted to in-frame clones and leaves out a portion. The sample consists of millions of clones, roughly 91% of them appearing once. Naive CD8 cells were CD45RO-negative, positively selected for CCR7, excluding terminally differentiated effector memory CD45RA+ cells. The sample comprised naive CD8+ T cells from PBMCs. The receptors stem from a young man in good health. Some clones in this sample may be carry-over from other donors' samples.

V is TRBV11-3 and J is TRBJ2-2; no clear D gene. This CDR3 region has 16 residues. Trimming removed 1 base from V and 0 bases from J, with 9 bases in between. The germline CDR1 and CDR2 sequences are SGHNT and YENEEA. The CDR3: CASSLGLTSNTGELFF. CDR3 DNA sequence: TGTGCCAGCAGCTTAGGATTAACATCGAACACCGGGGAGCTGTTTTTT.

A single count supports this clone. The chain is built from TRBV6-1 and TRBJ1-2; D is uncertain. Between the trimmed V and J ends, which lost 9 bases and 8 bases, there was a span of 10 bases. CDR1 is MNHNS and CDR2 is SASEGT in the germline V gene. This CDR3 region has 10 residues. The CDR3 loop is CARLDGGYTF. The CDR3 DNA reads TGTGCCAGACTCGACGGCGGCTACACCTTC.

The sample holds one count of this clone. The chain carries TRBV5-6 and TRBJ1-4, with D hard to call. The V end lost 2 bases, the J end lost 0 bases, and 8 bases lay between the germline ends. The CDR3 totals 15 residues. Per germline, CDR1 SGHDT and CDR2 YYEEEE. In DNA, the CDR3 is TGTGCCAGCAGCTTTAGTGCAGCAACTAATGAAAAACTGTTTTTT. Translating gives CASSFSAATNEKLFF.

This sequence joins TRBV6-6 and TRBJ1-1; D is unclear. Germline V CDR1 and CDR2: MNHNY, SVGAGI (reference sequence). The CDR3 is 12 amino acids. Between the trimmed V and J ends, which lost 9 bases and 1 base, there was a span of 9 bases. The CDR3, as DNA: TGTGCCAGTAGGTCAACGAACACTGAAGCTTTCTTT. Translated, it gives CASRSTNTEAFF.

V usage is TRBV5-6 and J usage is TRBJ2-5, with D hard to call. Germline assignment: CDR1 SGHDT and CDR2 YYEEEE. V gave up 4 bases and J gave up 2 bases, with 12 bases separating them. The CDR3 extends over 14 amino acids. CDR3 sequence reads: CASSAADGQETQYF. In DNA form, the CDR3 reads TGTGCCAGCAGCGCGGCCGATGGTCAAGAGACCCAGTACTTC.

The count of this clone is one. CDR3 protein: CASSLFYSSYNEQFF. For the CDR3, the DNA is TGTGCCAGCAGTTTATTTTATAGCTCCTACAATGAGCAGTTCTTC. The V and J genes are TRBV27 and TRBJ2-1; D remains unclear. The CDR3 sequence is 15 residues long. The V and J ends lost 1 base and 0 bases respectively, with 7 bases between them. The germline V gene has CDR1 MNHEY and CDR2 SMNVEV (reference sequence).

The J gene is TRBJ2-7, the V gene TRBV28; TRBD2 matches at 11 bases. Germline V lookup: CDR1 MDHEN, CDR2 SYDVKM. V lost 2 bases, J lost 3 bases, and 3 bases stayed unmatched. CDR3 length: 15 residues. The CDR3 reads CASSLTSGGNYEQYF. In DNA, the CDR3 is TGTGCCAGCAGTTTAACTAGCGGGGGAAACTACGAGCAGTACTTC.

The V and J genes are TRBV4-2 and TRBJ2-1; the match to TRBD2 covers 10 bases. Germline loops: CDR1 LGHNA, CDR2 YNFKEQ. This CDR3 has 18 residues. With V trimmed by 5 bases and J by 6 bases, 16 bases remained unmatched. CDR3 region: CASSEGLAGEGLINEQFF. The CDR3 DNA follows: TGTGCCAGCAGCGAAGGCCTAGCGGGAGAAGGCTTAATCAATGAGCAGTTCTTC.

This chain joins TRBV29-1 and TRBJ2-5; 7 bases are shared with TRBD2. V was clipped by 4 bases and J by 5 bases; unmatched bases: 10. The CDR3 runs 14 residues. Germline-derived CDR1 and CDR2 are SQVTM and ANQGSEA. This CDR3 is CSVVWGRARETQYF. The CDR3 bases are TGCAGCGTTGTGTGGGGGAGGGCCAGGGAGACCCAGTACTTC.

The rearrangement links TRBV19 to TRBJ2-7, with 7 bases fitting TRBD1. The trim removed 5 bases at V and 7 bases at J, leaving 5 bases unmatched. Germline assignment: CDR1 LNHDA and CDR2 SQIVND (reference sequence). This CDR3 comprises 12 residues. The CDR3 nucleotides are TGTGCCAGTAGTGGGACAGCCCTGGAGCAGTACTTC. Amino acids: CASSGTALEQYF.

This chain uses TRBV7-8 with TRBJ2-7; 9 nucleotides match TRBD2. This CDR3 has 14 amino acids. Germline CDR1 is SGHVS and CDR2 is FQNEAQ. J was trimmed by 0 bases and V by 8 bases; bases with no gene match: 5. For the CDR3, the DNA is TGTGCCAGCGGATTAGCGGGAGACTCCTACGAGCAGTACTTC. Protein product: CASGLAGDSYEQYF.